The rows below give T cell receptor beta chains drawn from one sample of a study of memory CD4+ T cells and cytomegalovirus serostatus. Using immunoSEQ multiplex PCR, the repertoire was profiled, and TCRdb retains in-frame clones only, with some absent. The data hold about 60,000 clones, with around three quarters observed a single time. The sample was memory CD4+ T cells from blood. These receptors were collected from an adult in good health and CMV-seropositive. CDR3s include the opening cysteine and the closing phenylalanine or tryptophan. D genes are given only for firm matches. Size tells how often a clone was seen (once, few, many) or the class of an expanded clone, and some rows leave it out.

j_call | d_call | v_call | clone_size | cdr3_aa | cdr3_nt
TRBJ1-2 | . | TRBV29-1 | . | CSAAELYGYTF | TGCAGCGCAGCAGAGCTCTATGGCTACACCTTC
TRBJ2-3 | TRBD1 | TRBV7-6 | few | CASSSTGADTQYF | TGTGCCAGCAGCTCGACAGGGGCAGATACGCAGTATTTT
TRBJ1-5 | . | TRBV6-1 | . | CASSDALPYSNQPQHF | TGTGCCAGCAGTGATGCCCTTCCTTATAGCAATCAGCCCCAGCATTTT
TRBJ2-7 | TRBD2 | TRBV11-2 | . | CASSPSGRGYEQYF | TGTGCCAGCAGCCCGAGCGGGAGGGGCTACGAGCAGTACTTC
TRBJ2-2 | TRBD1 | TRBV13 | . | CASSADTGDYGELFF | TGTGCCAGCAGCGCCGATACAGGGGATTACGGGGAGCTGTTTTTT
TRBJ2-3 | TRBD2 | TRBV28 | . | CASSQIAGGTDTQYF | TGTGCCAGCAGTCAGATAGCGGGGGGCACAGATACGCAGTATTTT
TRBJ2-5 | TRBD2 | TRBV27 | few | CASRVSGSGRETQYF | TGTGCCAGCCGCGTTAGCGGGAGCGGTCGTGAGACCCAGTACTTC
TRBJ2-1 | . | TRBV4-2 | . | CASSHISSPGDNEQFF | TGTGCCAGCAGCCATATTAGCTCCCCCGGTGACAATGAGCAGTTCTTC
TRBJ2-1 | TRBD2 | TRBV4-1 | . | CASSQVRTGGHHNEQFF | TGCGCCAGCAGCCAAGTTCGGACGGGAGGGCATCACAATGAGCAGTTCTTC
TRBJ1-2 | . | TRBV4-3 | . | CASSQEIRGNGYTF | TGCGCCAGCAGCCAAGAGATTCGGGGGAATGGCTACACCTTC
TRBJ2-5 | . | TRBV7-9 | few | CASRYGDSGGETQYF | TGTGCCAGCAGGTATGGAGACTCTGGTGGAGAGACCCAGTACTTC
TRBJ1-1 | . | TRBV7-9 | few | CASSSRGGGANTEAFF | TGTGCCAGCAGCTCCCGGGGAGGCGGGGCGAACACTGAAGCTTTCTTT
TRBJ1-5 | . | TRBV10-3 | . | CAINDDFNQPQHF | TGTGCCATCAACGACGACTTCAATCAGCCCCAGCATTTT
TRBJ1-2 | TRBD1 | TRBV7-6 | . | CASSLGQGNGYTF | TGTGCCAGCAGCTTAGGACAGGGAAATGGCTACACCTTC
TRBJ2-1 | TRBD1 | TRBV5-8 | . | CASSRLGWTGGGNEQFF | TGTGCCAGCAGTCGGCTAGGGTGGACAGGGGGCGGCAATGAGCAGTTCTTC
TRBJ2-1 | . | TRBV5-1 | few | CASSLDSYNEQFF | TGCGCCAGCAGCCTAGACTCCTACAATGAGCAGTTCTTC
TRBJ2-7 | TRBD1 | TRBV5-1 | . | CASSLFGQGIGEQYF | TGCGCCAGCAGCTTGTTTGGACAGGGTATAGGTGAGCAGTACTTC
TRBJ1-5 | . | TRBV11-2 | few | CASSSQPGSDQPQHF | TGTGCCAGCAGCTCGCAACCGGGATCTGATCAGCCCCAGCATTTT
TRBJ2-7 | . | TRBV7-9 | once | CASGKGGGVYEQYF | TGTGCCAGTGGGAAGGGCGGTGGGGTCTACGAGCAGTACTTC
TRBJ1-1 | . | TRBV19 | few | CASSIQGIDTEAFF | TGTGCCAGTAGTATACAGGGTATAGACACTGAAGCTTTCTTT
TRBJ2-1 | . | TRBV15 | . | CATQGAGRGSDEQFF | TGTGCCACCCAAGGGGCGGGACGAGGAAGCGATGAGCAGTTCTTC
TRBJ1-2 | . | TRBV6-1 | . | CATTRDYGYTF | TGTGCCACCACCAGGGACTATGGCTACACCTTC
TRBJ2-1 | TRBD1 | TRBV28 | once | CASGTGSYNEQFF | TGTGCCAGCGGGACAGGTTCATACAATGAGCAGTTCTTC
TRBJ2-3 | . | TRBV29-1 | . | CSALTPGVYF | TGCAGCGCCCTGACCCCCGGGGTGTATTTT
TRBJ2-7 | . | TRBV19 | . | CASSIESRSEQYF | TGTGCCAGTAGTATTGAGTCCCGCTCCGAGCAGTACTTC
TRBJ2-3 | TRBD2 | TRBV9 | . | CASSVAPAGGGTDTQYF | TGTGCCAGCAGCGTAGCTCCAGCGGGAGGGGGCACAGATACGCAGTATTTT
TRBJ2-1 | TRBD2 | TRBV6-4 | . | CASSDSSGRINEQFF | TGTGCCAGCAGTGACTCATCCGGGAGGATCAATGAGCAGTTCTTC
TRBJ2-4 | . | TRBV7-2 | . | CASSQGSGRNIQYF | TGTGCCAGCAGCCAAGGGTCCGGGAGAAACATTCAGTACTTC
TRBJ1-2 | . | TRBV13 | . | CASSLFGDGYTF | TGTGCCAGCAGCTTATTCGGGGATGGCTACACCTTC
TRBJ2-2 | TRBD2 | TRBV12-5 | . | CASGLASGYTGELFF | TGTGCTAGTGGCTTGGCTAGCGGGTACACCGGGGAGCTGTTTTTT
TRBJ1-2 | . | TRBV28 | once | CASSSPRRGRGFGYTF | TGTGCCAGCAGTTCCCCCCGCCGGGGACGGGGGTTTGGCTACACCTTC
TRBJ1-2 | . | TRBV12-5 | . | CASGLVKQGKGNYGYTF | TGTGCTAGTGGTTTGGTAAAGCAGGGTAAAGGGAACTATGGCTACACCTTC
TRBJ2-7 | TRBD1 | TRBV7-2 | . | CASSTGQGPLEQYF | TGTGCCAGCAGCACCGGACAGGGCCCGCTCGAGCAGTACTTC
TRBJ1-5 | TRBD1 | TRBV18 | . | CASSPKGQGGNQPQHF | TGTGCCAGCTCCCCAAAGGGACAGGGAGGCAATCAGCCCCAGCATTTT
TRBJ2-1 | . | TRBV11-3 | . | CASGQRDEQFF | TGTGCCAGCGGACAGAGGGATGAGCAGTTCTTC
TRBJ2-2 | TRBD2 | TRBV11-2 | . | CASSLSGRRTGELFF | TGTGCCAGCAGCTTAAGCGGGAGACGGACCGGGGAGCTGTTTTTT
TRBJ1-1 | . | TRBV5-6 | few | CASSLGAAYTEAFF | TGTGCCAGCAGCTTGGGGGCAGCCTACACTGAAGCTTTCTTT
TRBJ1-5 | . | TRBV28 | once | CASTSQSAQHF | TGTGCCAGCACCTCTCAGTCAGCCCAGCATTTT
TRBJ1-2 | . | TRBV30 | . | CAWSVQGGYTF | TGTGCCTGGAGTGTCCAGGGTGGCTACACCTTC
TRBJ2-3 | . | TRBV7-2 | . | CASSPQGGGTQYF | TGTGCCAGCAGCCCCCAGGGCGGCGGTACGCAGTATTTT
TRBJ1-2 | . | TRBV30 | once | CAWSVGGAYGYTF | TGTGCCTGGAGTGTAGGGGGAGCCTATGGCTACACCTTC
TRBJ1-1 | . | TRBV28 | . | CASVRGGGTEAFF | TGTGCCAGCGTTCGGGGGGGAGGGACTGAAGCTTTCTTT
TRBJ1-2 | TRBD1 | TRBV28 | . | CASSSGGHGYTF | TGTGCCAGCAGTTCAGGGGGCCATGGCTACACCTTC
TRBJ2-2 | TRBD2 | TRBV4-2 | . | CASSREGGLAGYTGELFF | TGTGCCAGCAGCCGGGAAGGGGGACTAGCGGGATACACCGGGGAGCTGTTTTTT
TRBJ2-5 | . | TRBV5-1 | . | CASSLVTSLETQYF | TGCGCCAGCAGCTTGGTTACTAGCTTGGAGACCCAGTACTTC
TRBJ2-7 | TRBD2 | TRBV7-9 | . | CVAGGGSYEQYF | TGTGTAGCGGGAGGGGGCTCCTACGAGCAGTACTTC
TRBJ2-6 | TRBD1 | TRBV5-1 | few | CASSYRDREAVGANVLTF | TGCGCCAGCAGTTACCGGGACAGGGAAGCTGTTGGGGCCAACGTCCTGACTTTC
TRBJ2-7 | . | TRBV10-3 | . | CAISEWEGWADEQYF | TGTGCCATCAGTGAGTGGGAAGGGTGGGCCGACGAGCAGTACTTC
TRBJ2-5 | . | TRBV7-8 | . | CASSKRRAGETQYF | TGTGCCAGCAGCAAGAGAAGGGCTGGGGAGACCCAGTACTTC
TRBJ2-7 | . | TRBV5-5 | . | CASSLGPGEQYF | TGTGCCAGCAGCTTGGGGCCCGGGGAGCAGTACTTC